These T cell receptor beta chains were read from a single sample in a study of primary melanoma T cells and metastatic recurrence. Profiled with immunoSEQ multiplex PCR; TCRdb holds only in-frame clones, not every one. The sample lists some 410 clones; approximately 87% were seen once. The sample comprised melanoma tumor tissue. These receptors were taken from a human donor with melanoma. The CDR3 runs from the conserved cysteine through the conserved F or W. The D gene is left open where the match is weak. Size is omitted from some rows. Given values are once, few, many or a class for expanded clones.

DNA	CDR3	size	D	V	J
TGTGCCAGCAGGATAGGGGGAATTGGCAATCAGCCCCAGCATTTT	CASRIGGIGNQPQHF	NA	NA	TRBV6-8	TRBJ1-5
TGTGCCAGCAGTTACACAGGGAGGAGGACTGAAGCTTTCTTT	CASSYTGRRTEAFF	NA	NA	TRBV6-8	TRBJ1-1
TGTGCCAGTAATATTTCCGGGTTGACCTACGAGCAATACTTC	CASNISGLTYEQYF	NA	NA	TRBV19	TRBJ2-7
TGCGCCAGCAGCACTTCACAGGGGGTTAACTACGAGCAGTACTTC	CASSTSQGVNYEQYF	NA	TRBD1	TRBV5-1	TRBJ2-7
TGCGCCAGCAGCATGGATAGGGGGCATACCGGGGAGCTGTTTTTT	CASSMDRGHTGELFF	NA	TRBD1	TRBV5-1	TRBJ2-2
TGTGCCAGCAGTGATGGGGATCTGATAGGCGGGAGACGCTCCTACAATGAGCAGTTCTTC	CASSDGDLIGGRRSYNEQFF	few	TRBD2	TRBV6-8	TRBJ2-1
TGCGCCAGCGGGGTATCAGGGAAGACCTACGAGCAGTACTTC	CASGVSGKTYEQYF	NA	NA	TRBV5-1	TRBJ2-7
TGTGCCAGCTCACCACTACAGGGGCAATCGGAACAGTTCTTC	CASSPLQGQSEQFF	NA	TRBD1	TRBV18	TRBJ2-1
TGTGCCAGCAGTTACCTTTCCAACAGGGGCCGTAACTATGGCTACACCTTC	CASSYLSNRGRNYGYTF	NA	TRBD1	TRBV6-8	TRBJ1-2
TGTGCCAGCAGCCAAACCGGGACAGGGGACGAGCAGTACTTC	CASSQTGTGDEQYF	NA	TRBD1	TRBV14	TRBJ2-7
TGTGCCACGGGGACAGCCTCTGGAAACACCATATATTTT	CATGTASGNTIYF	few	TRBD1	TRBV6-8	TRBJ1-3
TGTGCCAGCTCACCACCGGGGGGGGATGCTATGAACACTGAAGCTTTCTTT	CASSPPGGDAMNTEAFF	NA	NA	TRBV18	TRBJ1-1
TGTGCCTGGGCGTCGGGTACAGGGTCCACAGATACGCAGTATTTT	CAWASGTGSTDTQYF	NA	NA	TRBV30	TRBJ2-3
TGCAGCATCCTCCAGGGCGAACTAGCGGGAGGGCCGCAGTTCTTC	CSILQGELAGGPQFF	NA	TRBD2	TRBV29-1	TRBJ2-1
TGTGCCAGCAGCCCGGGACAGACTTCCTCTGGAAACACCATATATTTT	CASSPGQTSSGNTIYF	NA	TRBD1	TRBV11-3	TRBJ1-3
TGCGCCAGCAGTCCGGTAGGGGTTTACACACATAATGAGCAGTTCTTC	CASSPVGVYTHNEQFF	NA	NA	TRBV1	TRBJ2-1
TGCGCCAGCAGCCCCACAGGGAGTTACGAGCAGTACTTC	CASSPTGSYEQYF	NA	NA	TRBV23-1	TRBJ2-7
TGTGCCATTACCCCGGGGGACGGGTCTTTCATTCAGTACTTC	CAITPGDGSFIQYF	NA	NA	TRBV6-8	TRBJ2-4
TGTGCCAGCAGCTTAGATCAGGCGAGTGAAAAACTGTTTTTT	CASSLDQASEKLFF	NA	NA	TRBV11-3	TRBJ1-4
TGTGCCAGCAGCTTGGGGGGACAGGGCGTTCGGCGTATGAACACTGAAGCTTTCTTT	CASSLGGQGVRRMNTEAFF	NA	TRBD1	TRBV7-6	TRBJ1-1
TGTGCCAGCAGGTCAAGGGGACAGCTTGGTGAAGCTTTCTTT	CASRSRGQLGEAFF	once	TRBD1	TRBV6-8	TRBJ1-1
TGTGCCTGGAAGGGCCCTACACGGGAAAAACTGTTTTTT	CAWKGPTREKLFF	NA	NA	TRBV30	TRBJ1-4
TGTGCCAGCAAAGCCCCGGGAGTTTTAGCGGGAGTGACGGATAGGCAGTTCTTC	CASKAPGVLAGVTDRQFF	NA	TRBD2	TRBV11-3	TRBJ2-1
TGTGCCAGCAGTAGGGGAAACGGGGCCTATGAAAAACTGTTTTTT	CASSRGNGAYEKLFF	NA	NA	TRBV6-8	TRBJ1-4
TGTGCCAGTAGCGATGGAGGGGGCCTTGGTGAAAAACTGTTTTTT	CASSDGGGLGEKLFF	NA	TRBD1	TRBV19	TRBJ1-4
TGTGCCAGCAGCTTGGGAGGGGTTCGGAATCAGCCCCAGCATTTT	CASSLGGVRNQPQHF	NA	NA	TRBV11-3	TRBJ1-5
TGCGCCAGCAGCTTAATCTGGGGACACAATGAGCAGTTCTTC	CASSLIWGHNEQFF	NA	NA	TRBV5-1	TRBJ2-1
TGTGCCAGCAACCAGGGGGAAGGAGCTGAAGCTTTCTTT	CASNQGEGAEAFF	NA	TRBD1	TRBV6-8	TRBJ1-1
TGTGCCAGCAGCCCGAGGACAGCGGAGGGAGAGACCCAGTACTTC	CASSPRTAEGETQYF	NA	NA	TRBV11-3	TRBJ2-5
TGTGCCAGCAGTCCCGATGTTAACAGGGGGAAACTGTTTTTT	CASSPDVNRGKLFF	NA	TRBD1	TRBV28	TRBJ1-4